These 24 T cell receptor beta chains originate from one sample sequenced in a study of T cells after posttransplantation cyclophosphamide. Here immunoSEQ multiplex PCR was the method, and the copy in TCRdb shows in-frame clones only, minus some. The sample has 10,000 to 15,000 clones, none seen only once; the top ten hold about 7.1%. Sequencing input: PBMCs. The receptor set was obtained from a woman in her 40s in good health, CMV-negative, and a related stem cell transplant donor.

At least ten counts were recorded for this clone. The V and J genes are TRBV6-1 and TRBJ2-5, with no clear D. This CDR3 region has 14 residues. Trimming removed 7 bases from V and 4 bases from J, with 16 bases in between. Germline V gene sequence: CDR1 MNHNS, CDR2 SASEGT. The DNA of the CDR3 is TGTGCCAGCAAGACCGATTTAGGGCGAGAGACCCAGTACTTC. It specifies CASKTDLGRETQYF.

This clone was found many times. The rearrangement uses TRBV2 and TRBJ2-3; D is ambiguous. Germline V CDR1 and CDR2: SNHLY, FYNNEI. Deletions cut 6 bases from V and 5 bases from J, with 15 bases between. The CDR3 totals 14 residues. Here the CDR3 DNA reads TGTGCCAGCAGAACCGGGTCAAACCAAGATACGCAGTATTTT. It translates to CASRTGSNQDTQYF.

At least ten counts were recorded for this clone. CDR3 sequence (DNA): TGTGCCAGCAGCCGCCGGACAACCCTCTATGGCTACACCTTC. Encoded protein: CASSRRTTLYGYTF. The genes are TRBV6-7 and TRBJ1-2, with D possibly TRBD1 on 5 matching bases. TRBV6-7 is known as an ORF, though its function is uncertain. The CDR3 contains 14 residues. The V and J ends lost 6 bases and 4 bases respectively, with 15 bases between them.

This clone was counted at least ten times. CDR3 in DNA: TGTGCCAGCTCACCATTTGGGACTTACCCAGGGAATGAGCAGTTCTTC. Protein product: CASSPFGTYPGNEQFF. This chain uses TRBV18 with TRBJ2-1, with D maybe TRBD2 (6 bases). The CDR3 length is 16 residues. The germline CDR1 and CDR2 sequences are KGHSH and LQKENI. V was clipped by 2 bases and J by 7 bases, with 18 bases between them.

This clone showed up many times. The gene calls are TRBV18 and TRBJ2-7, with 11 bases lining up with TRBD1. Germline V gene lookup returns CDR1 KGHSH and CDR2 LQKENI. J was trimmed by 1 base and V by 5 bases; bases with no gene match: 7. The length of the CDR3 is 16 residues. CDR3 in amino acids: CASSRTGGEGSYEQYF. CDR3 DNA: TGTGCCAGCTCAAGGACAGGGGGCGAGGGTTCCTACGAGCAGTACTTC.

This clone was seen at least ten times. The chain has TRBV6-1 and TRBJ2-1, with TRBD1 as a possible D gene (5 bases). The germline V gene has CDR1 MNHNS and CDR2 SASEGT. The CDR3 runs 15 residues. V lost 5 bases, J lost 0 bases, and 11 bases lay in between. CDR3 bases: TGTGCCAGCAGTCATGACAGAGGCTCCTACAATGAGCAGTTCTTC. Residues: CASSHDRGSYNEQFF.

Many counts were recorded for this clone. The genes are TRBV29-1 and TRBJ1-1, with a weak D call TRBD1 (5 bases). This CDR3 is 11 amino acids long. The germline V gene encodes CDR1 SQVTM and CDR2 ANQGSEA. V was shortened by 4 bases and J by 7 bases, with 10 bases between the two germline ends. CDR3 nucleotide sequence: TGCAGCGTTGCTCCGGGACTTGAAGCTTTCTTT. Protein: CSVAPGLEAFF.

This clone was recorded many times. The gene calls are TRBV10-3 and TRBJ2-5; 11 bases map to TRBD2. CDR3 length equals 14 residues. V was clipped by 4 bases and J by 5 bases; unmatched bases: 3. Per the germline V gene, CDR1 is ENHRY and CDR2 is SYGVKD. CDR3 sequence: CAISGVAGGETQYF. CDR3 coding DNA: TGTGCCATCAGTGGGGTAGCGGGAGGGGAGACCCAGTACTTC.

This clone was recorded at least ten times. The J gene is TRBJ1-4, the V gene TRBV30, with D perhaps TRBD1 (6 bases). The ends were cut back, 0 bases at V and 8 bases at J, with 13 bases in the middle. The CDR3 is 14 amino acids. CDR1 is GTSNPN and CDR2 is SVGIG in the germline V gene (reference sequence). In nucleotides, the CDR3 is TGTGCCTGGAGTGTACTGCAGGGGATGGAAAAACTGTTTTTT. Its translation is CAWSVLQGMEKLFF. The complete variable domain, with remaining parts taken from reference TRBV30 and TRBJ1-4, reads SQTIHQWPATLVQPVGSPLSLECTVEGTSNPNLYWYRQAAGRGLQLLFYSVGIGQISSEVPQNLSASRPQDRQFILSSKKLLLSDSGFYLCAWSVLQGMEKLFFGSGTQLSVL.

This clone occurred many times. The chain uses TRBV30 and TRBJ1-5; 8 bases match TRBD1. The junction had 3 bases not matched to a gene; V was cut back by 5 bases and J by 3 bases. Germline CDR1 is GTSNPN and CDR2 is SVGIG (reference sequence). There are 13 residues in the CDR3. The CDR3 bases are TGTGCCTGGTCGGACAGGGACAATCAGCCCCAGCATTTT. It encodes CAWSDRDNQPQHF.

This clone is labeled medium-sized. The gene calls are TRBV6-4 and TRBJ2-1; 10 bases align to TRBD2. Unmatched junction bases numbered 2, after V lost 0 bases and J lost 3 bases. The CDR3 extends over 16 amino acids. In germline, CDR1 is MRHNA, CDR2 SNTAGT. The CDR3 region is CASSDSTSGDYNEQFF. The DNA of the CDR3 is TGTGCCAGCAGTGACTCCACTAGCGGGGACTACAATGAGCAGTTCTTC.

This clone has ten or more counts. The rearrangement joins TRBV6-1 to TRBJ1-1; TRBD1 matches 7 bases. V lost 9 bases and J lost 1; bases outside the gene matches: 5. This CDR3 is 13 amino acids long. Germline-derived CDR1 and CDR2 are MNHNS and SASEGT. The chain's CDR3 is CASRQGTNTEAFF. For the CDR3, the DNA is TGTGCCAGTCGACAGGGAACGAACACTGAAGCTTTCTTT.

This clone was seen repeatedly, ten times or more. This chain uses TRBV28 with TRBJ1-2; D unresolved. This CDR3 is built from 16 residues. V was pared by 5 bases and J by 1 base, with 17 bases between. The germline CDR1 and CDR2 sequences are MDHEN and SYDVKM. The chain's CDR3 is CASSPYPGTRNYGYTF. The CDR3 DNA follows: TGTGCCAGCAGTCCCTATCCAGGCACCCGTAACTATGGCTACACCTTC.

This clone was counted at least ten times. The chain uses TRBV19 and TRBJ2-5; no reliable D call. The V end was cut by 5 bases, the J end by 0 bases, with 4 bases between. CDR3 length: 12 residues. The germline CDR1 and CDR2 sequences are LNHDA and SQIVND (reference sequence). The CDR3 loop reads CASSRHQETQYF. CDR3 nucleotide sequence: TGTGCCAGTAGTCGTCACCAAGAGACCCAGTACTTC.

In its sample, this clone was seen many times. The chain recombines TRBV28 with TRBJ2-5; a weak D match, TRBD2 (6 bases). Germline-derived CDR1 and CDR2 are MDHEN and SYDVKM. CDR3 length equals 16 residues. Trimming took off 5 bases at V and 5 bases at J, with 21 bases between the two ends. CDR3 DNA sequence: TGTGCCAGCAGTATCAATTTAGCGGTGCCCGGGGAGACCCAGTACTTC. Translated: CASSINLAVPGETQYF.

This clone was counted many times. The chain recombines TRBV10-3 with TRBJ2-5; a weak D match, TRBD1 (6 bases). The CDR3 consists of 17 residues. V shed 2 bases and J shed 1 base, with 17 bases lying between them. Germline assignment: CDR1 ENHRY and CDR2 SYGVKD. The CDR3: CAISEEGVRGPQETQYF. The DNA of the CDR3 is TGTGCCATCAGTGAGGAAGGGGTCAGGGGTCCCCAAGAGACCCAGTACTTC.

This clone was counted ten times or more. CDR3 sequence (DNA): TGTGCCAGCAGCCAAGAGGGGGGCTCCTACAATGAGCAGTTCTTC. Translating gives CASSQEGGSYNEQFF. The chain couples TRBV4-2 to TRBJ2-1; D is perhaps TRBD2 (6 bases). The V gene's germline CDR1 is LGHNA and CDR2 YNFKEQ. The length of the CDR3 is 15 residues. V gave up 0 bases and J gave up 0 bases, with 6 bases separating them.

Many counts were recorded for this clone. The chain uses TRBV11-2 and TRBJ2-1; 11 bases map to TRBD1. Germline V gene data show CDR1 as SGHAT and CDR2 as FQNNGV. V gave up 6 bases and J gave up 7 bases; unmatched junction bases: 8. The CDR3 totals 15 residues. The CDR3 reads CASRRGQGALNEQFF. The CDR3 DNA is TGTGCCAGCAGACGTGGACAGGGGGCATTGAATGAGCAGTTCTTC.

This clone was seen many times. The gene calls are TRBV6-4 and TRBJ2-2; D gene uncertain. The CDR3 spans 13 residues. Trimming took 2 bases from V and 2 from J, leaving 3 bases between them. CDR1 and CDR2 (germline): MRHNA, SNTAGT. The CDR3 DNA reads TGTGCCAGCAGTGACACTAACACCGGGGAGCTGTTTTTT. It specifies CASSDTNTGELFF.

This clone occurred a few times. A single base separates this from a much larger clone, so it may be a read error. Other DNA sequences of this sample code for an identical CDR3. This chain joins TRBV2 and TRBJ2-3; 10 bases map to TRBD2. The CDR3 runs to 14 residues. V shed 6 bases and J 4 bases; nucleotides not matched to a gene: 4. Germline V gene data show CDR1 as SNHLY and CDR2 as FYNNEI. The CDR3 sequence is CASRGLAAADTQYF. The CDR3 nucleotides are TGTGCCAGCAGAGGACTAGCGGCGGCAGATACGCAGTATTTT.

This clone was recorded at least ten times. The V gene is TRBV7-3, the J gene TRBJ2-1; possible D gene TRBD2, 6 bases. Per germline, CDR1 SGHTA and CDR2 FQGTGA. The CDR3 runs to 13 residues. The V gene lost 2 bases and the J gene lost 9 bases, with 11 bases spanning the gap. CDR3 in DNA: TGTGCCAGCAGCTTATCTAGCGTAACTGAGCAGTTCTTC. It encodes CASSLSSVTEQFF.

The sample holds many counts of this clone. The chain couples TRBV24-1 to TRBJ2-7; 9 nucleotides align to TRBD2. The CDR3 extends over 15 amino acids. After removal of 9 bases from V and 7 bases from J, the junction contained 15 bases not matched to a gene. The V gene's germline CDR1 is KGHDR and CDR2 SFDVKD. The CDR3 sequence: CATHSGRGFVREQYF. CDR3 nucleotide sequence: TGTGCCACCCATAGCGGGAGAGGGTTCGTCAGGGAGCAGTACTTC.

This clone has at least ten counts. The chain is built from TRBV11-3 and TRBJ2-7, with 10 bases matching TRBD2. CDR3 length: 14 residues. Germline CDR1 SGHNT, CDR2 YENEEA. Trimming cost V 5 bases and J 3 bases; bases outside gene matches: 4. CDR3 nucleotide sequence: TGTGCCAGCAGCCCCGGGACTAGCGACTACGAGCAGTACTTC. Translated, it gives CASSPGTSDYEQYF.

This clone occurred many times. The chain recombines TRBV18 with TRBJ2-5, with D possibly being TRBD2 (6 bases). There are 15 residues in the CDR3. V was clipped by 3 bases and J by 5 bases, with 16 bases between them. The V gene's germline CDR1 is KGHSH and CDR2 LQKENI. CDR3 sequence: CASSPFTGEEETQYF. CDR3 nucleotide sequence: TGTGCCAGCTCACCCTTCACGGGGGAGGAGGAGACCCAGTACTTC.